A selection of T cell receptor beta chains follows, all from one sample in a study of CD4 T cells in relation to SARS-CoV-2 and coronaviruses. These receptors have no known antigen. The repertoire was sequenced with immunoSEQ multiplex PCR; TCRdb's copy has only in-frame clones and lacks some. The sample records about 17,000 clones, about 80% being singletons. Sequenced material: CD4+ T cells from PBMCs, cultured in vitro. These receptors came from a human donor in good health. Each CDR3 is given with its conserved first and last residue. D genes are given only for firm matches. Clone sizes are given selectively: once, few, many, or a class where the clone is expanded.

V: TRBV5-4
J: TRBJ2-3
length: 15
D: TRBD2
size: NA
DNA: TGTGCCAGCAGCCGAGCGGGAGGAAGCACAGATACGCAGTATTTT
CDR3: CASSRAGGSTDTQYF

V: TRBV5-8
J: TRBJ1-6
length: 15
D: NA
size: NA
DNA: TGTGCCAGCACCCCAAGGGGATCCTATAATTCACCCCTCCACTTT
CDR3: CASTPRGSYNSPLHF

V: TRBV5-1
J: TRBJ1-1
length: 14
D: NA
size: NA
DNA: TGCGCCAGCGGTCCAGGGGCCGTGAACACTGAAGCTTTCTTT
CDR3: CASGPGAVNTEAFF

V: TRBV7-2
J: TRBJ2-3
length: 17
D: TRBD2
size: NA
DNA: TGTGCCAGCAGCTTGGAGCTAGCGGGGGGGCTGACAGATACGCAGTATTTT
CDR3: CASSLELAGGLTDTQYF

V: TRBV7-9
J: TRBJ1-2
length: 14
D: NA
size: few
DNA: TGTGCCAGCAGCTTAGTTTTGCAGGGGAGTGGCTACACCTTC
CDR3: CASSLVLQGSGYTF

V: TRBV7-2
J: TRBJ2-5
length: 11
D: NA
size: NA
DNA: TGTGCCAGCAGTCTACAAGAGACCCAGTACTTC
CDR3: CASSLQETQYF

V: TRBV19
J: TRBJ1-4
length: 14
D: NA
size: NA
DNA: TGTGCCAGTAGTATGGGGGGTTCTAATGAAAAACTGTTTTTT
CDR3: CASSMGGSNEKLFF

V: TRBV11-2
J: TRBJ2-5
length: 16
D: NA
size: NA
DNA: TGTGCCAGCAGCTTAGTTGCGAGGAGGACGGGGGAGACCCAGTACTTC
CDR3: CASSLVARRTGETQYF

V: TRBV29-1
J: TRBJ2-7
length: 12
D: NA
size: NA
DNA: TGCAGCGTTGAGCTTTGGAACTACGAGCAGTACTTC
CDR3: CSVELWNYEQYF

V: TRBV7-2
J: TRBJ2-2
length: 13
D: NA
size: NA
DNA: TGTGCCAGTACCCTAGATAACACCGGGGAGCTGTTTTTT
CDR3: CASTLDNTGELFF

V: TRBV18
J: TRBJ2-2
length: 16
D: TRBD1
size: NA
DNA: TGTGCCAGCTCACCAAGGACAGGGACGAACACCGGGGAGCTGTTTTTT
CDR3: CASSPRTGTNTGELFF

V: TRBV11-2
J: TRBJ2-1
length: 14
D: TRBD2
size: NA
DNA: TGTGCCAGCAGCCCCAGCGGGAGGGGCGGTGAGCAGTTCTTC
CDR3: CASSPSGRGGEQFF

V: TRBV7-7
J: TRBJ2-1
length: 14
D: NA
size: NA
DNA: TGTGCTAGCAGCCAAGGTGGGATTGGGAATGAGCAGTTCTTC
CDR3: CASSQGGIGNEQFF

V: TRBV5-8
J: TRBJ1-1
length: 14
D: NA
size: few
DNA: TGTGCCAGCAGCCCTGGGAGGGGGTGGGGTGAAGCTTTCTTT
CDR3: CASSPGRGWGEAFF

V: TRBV7-6
J: TRBJ1-6
length: 15
D: NA
size: few
DNA: TGTGCCAGCAGCTTACAGAGCTCCTATAATTCACCCCTCCACTTT
CDR3: CASSLQSSYNSPLHF

V: TRBV2
J: TRBJ1-1
length: 15
D: NA
size: NA
DNA: TGTGCCAGCAGTGAAGTCGTGGCGTCCGACAAAGAAGCTTTCTTT
CDR3: CASSEVVASDKEAFF

V: TRBV7-3
J: TRBJ1-5
length: 13
D: NA
size: NA
DNA: TGTGCCAGCAGCTTGAGTGAGGGTCAGCCCCAGCATTTT
CDR3: CASSLSEGQPQHF

V: TRBV19
J: TRBJ1-2
length: 15
D: TRBD1
size: few
DNA: TGTGCCAGTAGTCTGACAGGGATCCGATTCTATGGCTACACCTTC
CDR3: CASSLTGIRFYGYTF

V: TRBV18
J: TRBJ1-6
length: 14
D: NA
size: NA
DNA: TGTGCCAGCTCCACCTCGGGCCTTAATTCACCCCTCCACTTT
CDR3: CASSTSGLNSPLHF

V: TRBV27
J: TRBJ2-3
length: 11
D: NA
size: NA
DNA: TGTGCCAGCAGTACTAGATTTACGCAGTATTTT
CDR3: CASSTRFTQYF

V: TRBV19
J: TRBJ2-7
length: 13
D: NA
size: NA
DNA: TGTGCCAGTAGCCCTACAGTTTCCTACGAGCAGTACTTC
CDR3: CASSPTVSYEQYF

V: TRBV4-2
J: TRBJ2-2
length: 15
D: NA
size: NA
DNA: TGTGCCAGCAGCCAAGATACGGGAGTCGGCGGGGAGCTGTTTTTT
CDR3: CASSQDTGVGGELFF

V: TRBV9
J: TRBJ2-1
length: 15
D: TRBD2
size: NA
DNA: TGTGCCAGCAGCCCGGGACTAGCGGTAATAAATGAGCAGTTCTTC
CDR3: CASSPGLAVINEQFF

V: TRBV2
J: TRBJ1-1
length: 14
D: NA
size: NA
DNA: TGTGCCAGCACATACATGGGGGGCAACACTGAAGCTTTCTTT
CDR3: CASTYMGGNTEAFF

V: TRBV29-1
J: TRBJ1-2
length: 14
D: TRBD1
size: NA
DNA: TGCAGCGTTGAAGTGGGACAGGGGATTTACGGCTACACCTTC
CDR3: CSVEVGQGIYGYTF

V: TRBV3-1/TRBV3-2
J: TRBJ2-1
length: 15
D: NA
size: NA
DNA: TGTGCCAGCAGCCAAGATACCAGGGTGGACAATGAGCAGTTCTTC
CDR3: CASSQDTRVDNEQFF

V: TRBV9
J: TRBJ2-1
length: 14
D: NA
size: NA
DNA: TGTGCCAGCAGCCTAGGGACGGATTACAATGAGCAGTTCTTC
CDR3: CASSLGTDYNEQFF

V: TRBV6-2/TRBV6-3
J: TRBJ2-7
length: 13
D: TRBD1
size: once
DNA: TGTGCCAGCAGTTGGGGACAGCACTACGAGCAGTACTTC
CDR3: CASSWGQHYEQYF

V: TRBV7-9
J: TRBJ1-6
length: 14
D: NA
size: NA
DNA: TGTGCCAGCAGCTTCTTGCAGGGAGGTTCACCCCTCCACTTT
CDR3: CASSFLQGGSPLHF

V: TRBV7-3
J: TRBJ1-2
length: 17
D: NA
size: NA
DNA: TGTGCCAGCAGCCCTTCGGGGGGCTATGAAGCTAACTATGGCTACACCTTC
CDR3: CASSPSGGYEANYGYTF

V: TRBV5-6
J: TRBJ1-3
length: 15
D: NA
size: medium-sized
DNA: TGTGCCAGCAGCTCCCAGGGTAGCTCTGGAAACACCATATATTTT
CDR3: CASSSQGSSGNTIYF

V: TRBV19
J: TRBJ1-1
length: 13
D: NA
size: few
DNA: TGTGCCAGTAGTATCGTTGGGGCGCAGGAAGCTTTCTTT
CDR3: CASSIVGAQEAFF

V: TRBV27
J: TRBJ1-2
length: 13
D: NA
size: NA
DNA: TGTGCCAGCAGTGGGGGGTGGACCTATGGCTACACCTTC
CDR3: CASSGGWTYGYTF

V: TRBV6-2/TRBV6-3
J: TRBJ1-6
length: 12
D: NA
size: NA
DNA: TGTGCCAGCAGTTTGACAAATTCACCCCTCCACTTT
CDR3: CASSLTNSPLHF

V: TRBV7-2
J: TRBJ1-1
length: 15
D: NA
size: large
DNA: TGTGCCAGCAGCTTATCGGCAGGGAGGAACACTGAAGCTTTCTTT
CDR3: CASSLSAGRNTEAFF

V: TRBV5-1
J: TRBJ2-3
length: 15
D: TRBD1
size: NA
DNA: TGCGCCAGCAGCCCTTCACAGGGGGACGCGGATACGCAGTATTTT
CDR3: CASSPSQGDADTQYF

V: TRBV5-4
J: TRBJ2-1
length: 17
D: TRBD2
size: NA
DNA: TGTGCCAGCAGCTTACGACTAGCGGGGGGGTCCTACAATGAGCAGTTCTTC
CDR3: CASSLRLAGGSYNEQFF

V: TRBV2
J: TRBJ2-5
length: 15
D: TRBD2
size: NA
DNA: TGTGCCAGCAGTGAAGCCTGGACTAGCGGGGAGACCCAGTACTTC
CDR3: CASSEAWTSGETQYF

V: TRBV29-1
J: TRBJ1-5
length: 17
D: NA
size: NA
DNA: TGCAGCGTTGAACCTACAGGGATCCTCTATAGCAATCAGCCCCAGCATTTT
CDR3: CSVEPTGILYSNQPQHF

V: TRBV9
J: TRBJ1-5
length: 15
D: NA
size: NA
DNA: TGTGCCAGCAGCGTAGGTGAGGGTAGCAATCAGCCCCAGCATTTT
CDR3: CASSVGEGSNQPQHF

V: TRBV5-1
J: TRBJ1-1
length: 17
D: NA
size: few
DNA: TGCGCCAGCAGCCCCCCTCAAGGGGTCGTGACGAACACTGAAGCTTTCTTT
CDR3: CASSPPQGVVTNTEAFF

V: TRBV5-1
J: TRBJ2-7
length: 16
D: TRBD1
size: NA
DNA: TGCGCCAGCAGCTTGTTGGTAGGGACAGAAATTTACGAGCAGTACTTC
CDR3: CASSLLVGTEIYEQYF

V: TRBV6-2/TRBV6-3
J: TRBJ2-7
length: 13
D: NA
size: NA
DNA: TGTGCCAGCAGTCAGGACATTTACGGCGAGCAGTACTTC
CDR3: CASSQDIYGEQYF

V: TRBV6-2/TRBV6-3
J: TRBJ2-3
length: 14
D: NA
size: NA
DNA: TGTGCCAGCAGTTACGGGAGGAGGTCAGATACGCAGTATTTT
CDR3: CASSYGRRSDTQYF

V: TRBV6-5
J: TRBJ1-2
length: 15
D: NA
size: NA
DNA: TGTGCCAGCAGTTACTCACCGGGTCCGGGCTATGGCTACACCTTC
CDR3: CASSYSPGPGYGYTF

V: TRBV7-2
J: TRBJ2-3
length: 17
D: TRBD2
size: NA
DNA: TGTGCCAGCAGCCGTAGTAGCGGGGCAGCGGGTGCAGATACGCAGTATTTT
CDR3: CASSRSSGAAGADTQYF

V: TRBV10-3
J: TRBJ1-1
length: 13
D: NA
size: NA
DNA: TGTGCCATCACCACAGGCCTGAACACTGAAGCTTTCTTT
CDR3: CAITTGLNTEAFF

V: TRBV3-1/TRBV3-2
J: TRBJ2-4
length: 18
D: TRBD1
size: NA
DNA: TGTGCCAGCAGCCGCCTACCAAGGGACAGGGGGTCGACAAACATTCAGTACTTC
CDR3: CASSRLPRDRGSTNIQYF

V: TRBV3-1/TRBV3-2
J: TRBJ2-6
length: 18
D: TRBD1
size: few
DNA: TGTGCCAGCAGCCAGGGTTTCTGGACAGGGGCTGGGGCCAACGTCCTGACTTTC
CDR3: CASSQGFWTGAGANVLTF

V: TRBV2
J: TRBJ1-4
length: 15
D: NA
size: once
DNA: TGTGCCAGCAGGGGGCCCTTTGCAACTAATGAAAAACTGTTTTTT
CDR3: CASRGPFATNEKLFF

V: TRBV7-8
J: TRBJ1-1
length: 16
D: NA
size: few
DNA: TGTGCCAGCAGCCGCGGACCCGACGGAATGAACACTGAAGCTTTCTTT
CDR3: CASSRGPDGMNTEAFF

V: TRBV12-3/TRBV12-4
J: TRBJ2-1
length: 12
D: NA
size: NA
DNA: TGTGCCAGCAGTTTCTTTACCAATGAGCAGTTCTTC
CDR3: CASSFFTNEQFF

V: TRBV11-2
J: TRBJ1-6
length: 14
D: NA
size: once
DNA: TGTGCCAGCAGCTTCTCAGGGGATAATTCACCCCTCCACTTT
CDR3: CASSFSGDNSPLHF

V: TRBV4-2
J: TRBJ1-5
length: 14
D: NA
size: NA
DNA: TGTGCCAGCAGCCAACGGGACTTCCAGGAGCCCCAGCATTTT
CDR3: CASSQRDFQEPQHF